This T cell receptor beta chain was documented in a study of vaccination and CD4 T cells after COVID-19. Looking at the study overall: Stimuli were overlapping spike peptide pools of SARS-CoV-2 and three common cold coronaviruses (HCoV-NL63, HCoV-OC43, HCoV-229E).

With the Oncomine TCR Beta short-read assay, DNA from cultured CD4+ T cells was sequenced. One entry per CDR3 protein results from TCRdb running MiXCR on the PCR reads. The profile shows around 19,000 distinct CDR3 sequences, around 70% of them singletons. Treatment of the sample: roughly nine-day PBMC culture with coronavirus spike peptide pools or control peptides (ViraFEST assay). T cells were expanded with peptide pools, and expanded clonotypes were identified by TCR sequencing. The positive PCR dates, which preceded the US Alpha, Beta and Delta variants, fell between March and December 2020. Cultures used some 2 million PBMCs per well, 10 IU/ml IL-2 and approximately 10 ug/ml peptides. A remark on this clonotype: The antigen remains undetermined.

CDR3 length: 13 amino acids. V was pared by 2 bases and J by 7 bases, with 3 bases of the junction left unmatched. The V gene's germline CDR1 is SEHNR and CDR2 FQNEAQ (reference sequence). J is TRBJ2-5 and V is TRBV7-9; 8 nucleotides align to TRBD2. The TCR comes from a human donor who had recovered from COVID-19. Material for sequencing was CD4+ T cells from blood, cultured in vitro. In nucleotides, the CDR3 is TGTGCCAGCAGCTTAAAAGCGGGAGTGACCCAGTACTTC. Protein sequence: CASSLKAGVTQYF.